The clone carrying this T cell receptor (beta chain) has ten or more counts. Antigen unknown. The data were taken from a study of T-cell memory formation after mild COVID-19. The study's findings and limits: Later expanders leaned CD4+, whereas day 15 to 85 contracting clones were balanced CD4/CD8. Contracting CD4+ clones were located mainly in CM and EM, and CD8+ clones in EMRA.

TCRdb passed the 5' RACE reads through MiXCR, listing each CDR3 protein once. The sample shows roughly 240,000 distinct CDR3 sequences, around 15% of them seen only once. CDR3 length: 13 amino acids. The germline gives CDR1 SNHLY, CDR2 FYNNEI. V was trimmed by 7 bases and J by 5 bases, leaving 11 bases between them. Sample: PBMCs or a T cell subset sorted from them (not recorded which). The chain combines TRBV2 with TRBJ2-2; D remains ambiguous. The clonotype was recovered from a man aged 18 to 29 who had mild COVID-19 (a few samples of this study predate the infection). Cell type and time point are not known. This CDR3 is CASNVRVTGELFF. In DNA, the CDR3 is TGTGCCAGCAATGTACGAGTGACCGGGGAGCTGTTTTTT.